Listed below are T cell receptor beta chains from one sample, sequenced in a study of blood T cells in healthy people across ages. TCRdb itself ran the 5' RACE reads through MiXCR, one entry per CDR3 protein. The sample holds 1.5 million to 2 million distinct CDR3 sequences; 25% to 30% are singletons and the top ten take 6.5% to 8.5%. Sequenced: blood. The receptors come from a woman aged 30 to 39 in good health. Both conserved end residues are part of each CDR3. A D gene is named only where the DNA matches it firmly. Clone size is not always given. Where it is, it says once, few, many or a class for expanded clones.

D gene	J gene	V gene	clone size	CDR3 protein	CDR3 DNA
TRBD2	TRBJ2-3	TRBV30	NA	CAFSMGLGSNTQYF	TGTGCCTTCAGTATGGGACTAGGATCGAATACGCAGTATTTT
TRBD1	TRBJ1-1	TRBV7-9	few	CASSRPGTGMYTEAFF	TGTGCCAGCAGCCGTCCCGGGACAGGAATGTACACTGAAGCTTTCTTT
TRBD2	TRBJ2-7	TRBV20-1	few	CSARFPGLAGGRSSYEQYF	TGCAGTGCTAGATTCCCGGGACTAGCGGGGGGTAGGAGCTCCTACGAGCAGTACTTC
NA	TRBJ2-3	TRBV11-2	NA	CASSASPRLIEHTQYF	TGTGCCAGCAGCGCCTCCCCGAGACTCATCGAGCATACGCAGTATTTT
TRBD1	TRBJ2-1	TRBV10-3	many	CAISGTGGKDNEQFF	TGTGCCATCAGTGGCACAGGGGGCAAGGACAATGAGCAGTTCTTC
NA	TRBJ2-6	TRBV5-6	few	CASSLPPGTASGANVLTF	TGTGCCAGCAGCTTGCCCCCCGGGACGGCCTCTGGGGCCAACGTCCTGACTTTC
TRBD2	TRBJ2-1	TRBV11-2	few	CASSFQGGRLNEQFF	TGTGCCAGCAGCTTTCAGGGCGGGAGGTTGAATGAGCAGTTCTTC
NA	TRBJ2-1	TRBV3-1	NA	CASSQANGQFF	TGTGCCAGCAGCCAAGCTAATGGGCAGTTCTTC
NA	TRBJ1-1	TRBV27	NA	CASSFPTGEAFF	TGTGCCAGCAGTTTTCCCACGGGTGAAGCTTTCTTT
TRBD2	TRBJ2-1	TRBV7-8	NA	CASSSPTPGDSGGPYNEQFF	TGTGCCAGCAGCTCCCCCACCCCCGGGGATAGCGGGGGGCCCTACAATGAGCAGTTCTTC
NA	TRBJ1-2	TRBV4-3	few	CASSQDPRDRAGYGYTF	TGCGCCAGCAGCCAAGATCCCCGCGACCGCGCAGGCTATGGCTACACCTTC
NA	TRBJ2-1	TRBV5-1	few	CASSLGTLDNEQFF	TGCGCCAGCAGCTTGGGGACACTAGACAATGAGCAGTTCTTC
NA	TRBJ2-2	TRBV7-2	NA	CASSLDRDFSGGELFF	TGTGCCAGCAGCTTAGACAGGGACTTTTCGGGCGGGGAGCTGTTTTTT
NA	TRBJ2-3	TRBV5-1	NA	CASSLVPRSTDTQYF	TGCGCCAGCAGCTTGGTTCCTCGCAGTACAGATACGCAGTATTTT
TRBD2	TRBJ2-3	TRBV28	NA	CASSAPGLGTDTQYF	TGTGCCAGCAGTGCCCCGGGACTAGGGACAGATACGCAGTATTTT
NA	TRBJ2-5	TRBV21-1	NA	CASSKGTGKEETQYF	TGTGCCAGCAGCAAAGGGACAGGGAAGGAAGAGACCCAGTACTTC
TRBD1	TRBJ2-1	TRBV29-1	few	CSVEGQGVYNEQFF	TGCAGCGTTGAAGGGCAGGGGGTATACAATGAGCAGTTCTTC
NA	TRBJ2-3	TRBV4-1	NA	CASRLVGGPSTDTQYF	TGCGCCAGCAGACTAGTGGGGGGCCCAAGCACAGATACGCAGTATTTT
TRBD1	TRBJ2-1	TRBV7-3	many	CASSFAGTGGSNEQFF	TGTGCCAGCAGCTTCGCCGGGACAGGGGGGTCGAATGAGCAGTTCTTC
NA	TRBJ2-5	TRBV27	many	CASSPGLIAGATQYF	TGTGCCAGCAGTCCCGGACTCATAGCCGGTGCGACCCAGTACTTC
NA	TRBJ2-1	TRBV12-3/TRBV12-4	many	CASSSRTVPREQFF	TGTGCCAGCAGTTCCCGGACTGTGCCTAGAGAGCAGTTCTTC
NA	TRBJ1-4	TRBV5-1	few	CVSSLKATNEKLFF	TGCGTCAGCAGCTTAAAGGCAACTAATGAAAAACTGTTTTTT
NA	TRBJ2-4	TRBV2	NA	CASKQENIQYF	TGTGCCAGCAAACAGGAAAACATTCAGTACTTC
TRBD1	TRBJ1-1	TRBV6-6	NA	CASIGTGALEAFF	TGTGCCAGCATTGGGACAGGGGCCCTTGAAGCTTTCTTT
NA	TRBJ2-7	TRBV29-1	many	CSVTIQVAFSYEQYF	TGCAGCGTCACTATCCAGGTCGCTTTTTCCTACGAGCAGTACTTC
NA	TRBJ2-1	TRBV29-1	many	CSVALWNNEQFF	TGCAGCGTCGCCCTTTGGAACAATGAGCAGTTCTTC
NA	TRBJ2-7	TRBV12-3/TRBV12-4	NA	CASSLGSGTSYEQYF	TGTGCCAGCAGTTTAGGTAGCGGAACCTCCTACGAGCAGTACTTC
TRBD1	TRBJ1-5	TRBV6-5	NA	CASSFSQGALHF	TGTGCCAGCAGTTTCTCGCAGGGGGCTCTGCATTTT
TRBD2	TRBJ2-3	TRBV20-1	NA	CSAMREASTDTQYF	TGCAGTGCTATGCGGGAGGCAAGCACAGATACGCAGTATTTT
NA	TRBJ2-3	TRBV15	few	CATSRAGTPTDTQYF	TGTGCCACCAGCAGGGCCGGGACACCAACAGATACGCAGTATTTT
NA	TRBJ2-5	TRBV6-6	NA	CASSSTSPGETQYF	TGTGCCAGCAGTTCGACCTCGCCGGGGGAGACCCAGTACTTC
TRBD2	TRBJ2-1	TRBV29-1	NA	CSVAYLAGDNEQFF	TGCAGCGTTGCGTATCTAGCGGGAGACAATGAGCAGTTCTTC
NA	TRBJ2-5	TRBV24-1	NA	CATSDLEETQYF	TGTGCCACCAGTGATTTAGAAGAGACCCAGTACTTC
TRBD2	TRBJ2-1	TRBV20-1	NA	CSARAFGRGGGNEQFF	TGCAGTGCTAGGGCGTTTGGGCGGGGGGGCGGAAATGAGCAGTTCTTC
NA	TRBJ1-5	TRBV6-5	NA	CASTSGHPNQPQHF	TGTGCCAGCACTTCGGGACACCCCAATCAGCCCCAGCATTTT
NA	TRBJ2-1	TRBV11-3	once	CASSLRNSEQFF	TGTGCCAGCAGCTTAAGGAATAGTGAGCAGTTCTTC
TRBD2	TRBJ2-1	TRBV4-3	NA	CASSQGGGIGDEQFF	TGCGCCAGCAGCCAAGGGGGGGGGATAGGTGATGAGCAGTTCTTC
TRBD1	TRBJ1-4	TRBV6-6	NA	CASSPTLGQGSEKLFF	TGTGCCAGCAGTCCGACGTTGGGACAGGGGAGTGAAAAACTGTTTTTT
NA	TRBJ2-3	TRBV29-1	NA	CSALGHSGTDTQYF	TGCAGCGCCCTGGGGCATTCGGGGACAGATACGCAGTATTTT
NA	TRBJ1-1	TRBV29-1	few	CSVAGREGWTEAFF	TGCAGCGTCGCGGGGAGGGAGGGGTGGACTGAAGCTTTCTTT
NA	TRBJ1-6	TRBV6-2/TRBV6-3	few	CASWGRYNSPFHF	TGTGCCAGCTGGGGCCGGTATAATTCACCCTTCCACTTT